A single sample is the source of the 17 T cell receptor beta chains below, sequenced in a study of identical twins. MiXCR, applied by TCRdb to the 5' RACE reads, yields one record per CDR3 protein. The sample yields around 1.7 million distinct CDR3 sequences, less than 35% seen once. Material: cord blood. The receptors were gathered from a newborn girl in good health.

This rearrangement joins TRBV11-2 to TRBJ2-7; the match to TRBD2 covers 7 bases. J was trimmed by 5 bases and V by 5 bases; bases with no gene match: 18. The germline V gene encodes CDR1 SGHAT and CDR2 FQNNGV. This CDR3 is 17 amino acids long. The CDR3 DNA is TGTGCCAGCAGCCCTCCACTCCCGGGACTAACGTCCCACGAGCAGTACTTC. This translates into CASSPPLPGLTSHEQYF.

V and J are TRBV4-1 and TRBJ2-7, with 11 bases aligning to TRBD2. The end of the DNA is better explained by TRBJ2-5, so the J call may be wrong. The CDR3 covers 16 residues. The germline V gene has CDR1 MGHRA and CDR2 YSYEKL. CDR3 nucleotide sequence: TGCGCCAGCAGCCGAGATACTAGCGGGGGTAAAGAGACCCAGTACTTC. Translation gives CASSRDTSGGKETQYF.

CDR3 nucleotide sequence: TGCAGTGCTAGGTTAGGGGGCTCCTACAATGAGCAGTTCTTC. Translated: CSARLGGSYNEQFF. The chain joins TRBV20-1 to TRBJ2-1; D might be TRBD1 (6 bases). The CDR3 runs 14 residues. Germline lookup yields CDR1 DFQATT and CDR2 SNEGSKA (reference sequence). Between the trimmed V and J ends, which lost 3 bases and 0 bases, there was a span of 9 bases.

The V call is TRBV5-5, the J call TRBJ1-2; the D gene is possibly TRBD1 (5 bases). Germline CDR1 is SGHKS and CDR2 is YYEKEE (reference sequence). The CDR3 sequence is 13 residues long. Between the trimmed V and J ends, which lost 4 bases and 6 bases, there was a span of 13 bases. The CDR3 region is CASSLWKGDGYTF. The DNA of the CDR3 is TGTGCCAGCAGCCTATGGAAAGGGGATGGCTACACCTTC.

This clonotype was recorded a few times. The J gene is TRBJ2-4, the V gene TRBV10-3; D might be TRBD2 (6 bases). Germline V CDR1 and CDR2: ENHRY, SYGVKD. Trimming took off 1 base at V and 15 bases at J, with 16 bases between the two ends. The CDR3 sequence is 13 residues long. The CDR3, as DNA: TGTGCCATCAGTGAGTTAGGAAGACTAGGGATGTACTTC. As protein: CAISELGRLGMYF.

The sample holds a few counts of this clonotype. The gene calls are TRBV14 and TRBJ2-3, with TRBD1 as a possible D gene (5 bases). The CDR3 covers 20 residues. V lost 0 bases and J lost 2, with 24 bases in between. Germline V lookup: CDR1 SGHDN, CDR2 FVKESK. The chain's CDR3 is CASSQDPLGRVVTHTDTQYF. As DNA, the CDR3 is TGTGCCAGCAGCCAAGATCCCCTGGGCAGGGTGGTCACACACACAGATACGCAGTATTTT.

This sequence joins TRBV20-1 and TRBJ2-4, with 8 bases matching TRBD2. J gave up 0 bases and V 4 bases, and 14 bases lay outside the gene matches. This CDR3 comprises 18 residues. Germline V gene data show CDR1 as DFQATT and CDR2 as SNEGSKA (reference sequence). This CDR3 reads CSAMRWASGSLAKNIQYF. CDR3 nucleotides: TGCAGTGCTATGCGATGGGCTAGCGGGTCCCTAGCCAAAAACATTCAGTACTTC.

There are a few counts of this clonotype. This chain connects TRBV4-2 to TRBJ2-7; 12 bases are a match to TRBD2. CDR1 LGHNA and CDR2 YNFKEQ come from the germline V gene. The CDR3 loop spans 19 amino acids. After removal of 4 bases from V and 0 bases from J, the junction contained 13 bases not matched to a gene. The CDR3 reads CASSRTISLAGGSSYEQYF. In DNA form, the CDR3 reads TGTGCCAGCAGCCGAACTATTTCCCTAGCGGGAGGGAGCTCCTACGAGCAGTACTTC.

A few counts support this clonotype. The CDR3 bases are TGCGCCAGCAGCCCAGGGGGCGAGACCAAAAACATTCAGTACTTC. It encodes CASSPGGETKNIQYF. V usage is TRBV5-1 and J usage is TRBJ2-4; TRBD1 matches at 8 bases. Trimming cost V 4 bases and J 2 bases; bases outside gene matches: 5. Germline-derived CDR1 and CDR2 are SGHRS and YFSETQ. The CDR3 totals 15 residues.

The chain carries TRBV5-1 and TRBJ1-6, with a possible D match to TRBD1 (5 bases). CDR1 is SGHRS and CDR2 is YFSETQ in the germline V gene. Trimming removed 0 bases at V and 8 bases at J, with 9 bases between. CDR3 length: 14 amino acids. CDR3 coding DNA: TGCGCCAGCAGCTTGGAGTTCAGGGATTCACCCCTCCACTTT. Translated, it gives CASSLEFRDSPLHF. Variable domain in full (rest from reference TRBV5-1 and TRBJ1-6): KAGVTQTPRYLIKTRGQQVTLSCSPISGHRSVSWYQQTPGQGLQFLFEYFSETQRNKGNFPGRFSGRQFSNSRSEMNVSTLELGDSALYLCASSLEFRDSPLHFGNGTRLTVT.

The chain is built from TRBV21-1 and TRBJ2-3; TRBD1 is taken as the D call from the table, unchecked against the DNA. TRBV21-1 is shown as a pseudogene. This CDR3 comprises 15 residues. CDR3 in DNA: TGTGCCAGCAGCAAAGGGGGCGGGGGCACAGATACGCAGTATTTT. Protein: CASSKGGGGTDTQYF.

The genes are TRBV27 and TRBJ2-3; tentative D call: TRBD2 (6 bases). CDR1 is MNHEY and CDR2 is SMNVEV in the germline V gene (reference sequence). The V and J ends lost 10 bases and 1 base respectively, with 15 bases between them. The CDR3 extends over 14 amino acids. This CDR3 is CATRGMGRTDTQYF. The CDR3 coding sequence is TGTGCCACCCGGGGGATGGGTCGCACAGATACGCAGTATTTT.

The chain joins TRBV6-2 or TRBV6-3 to TRBJ2-7, with D perhaps TRBD2 (6 bases). The CDR3 contains 13 residues. CDR1 MNHEY and CDR2 SVGEGT come from the germline V gene. The V gene lost 5 bases and the J gene lost 5 bases, with 13 bases spanning the gap. The CDR3 loop is CASSQGLRDEQYF. The CDR3 DNA reads as TGTGCCAGCAGTCAGGGACTCCGAGACGAGCAGTACTTC.

V and J are TRBV20-1 and TRBJ2-1; 8 nucleotides match TRBD2. The CDR3 runs 16 residues. V gave up 4 bases and J gave up 3 bases; unmatched junction bases: 11. CDR1 is DFQATT, CDR2 SNEGSKA, per germline (reference sequence). The CDR3 here is CSATGAGEGGYNEQFF. For the CDR3, the DNA is TGCAGTGCTACAGGAGCGGGAGAAGGGGGCTACAATGAGCAGTTCTTC.

At least ten counts were recorded for this clonotype. The chain has TRBV7-9 and TRBJ2-7, with TRBD2 as a possible D gene (5 bases). Trimming pared 1 base from V and 1 base from J, leaving 17 bases between. The CDR3 length is 17 residues. Looked up from germline, CDR1 is SEHNR and CDR2 is FQNEAQ (reference sequence). CDR3 sequence reads: CASSLGLRGEKSYEQYF. The CDR3 DNA reads as TGTGCCAGCAGCTTAGGACTACGAGGCGAGAAATCCTACGAGCAGTACTTC. Full variable domain (remainder filled in from reference TRBV7-9 and TRBJ2-7): DTGVSQNPRHKITKRGQNVTFRCDPISEHNRLYWYRQTLGQGPEFLTYFQNEAQLEKSRLLSDRFSAERPKGSFSTLEIQRTEQGDSAMYLCASSLGLRGEKSYEQYFGPGTRLTVT.

There are a few counts of this clonotype. This sequence joins TRBV7-9 and TRBJ2-1; TRBD2 aligns across 13 bases. The germline CDR1 and CDR2 sequences are SEHNR and FQNEAQ (reference sequence). J was trimmed by 6 bases and V by 7 bases; bases with no gene match: 6. This CDR3 comprises 15 residues. The CDR3 region is CASNSGLAGTNEQFF. The CDR3 DNA is TGTGCCAGCAACTCGGGACTAGCGGGAACCAATGAGCAGTTCTTC.

The chain couples TRBV24-1 to TRBJ1-1, with a possible D match to TRBD1 (5 bases). Germline V gene data show CDR1 as KGHDR and CDR2 as SFDVKD. This CDR3 comprises 13 residues. Trimming removed 5 bases at V and 1 base at J, with 7 bases between. CDR3 amino acids: CATSGQGNTEAFF. The CDR3 DNA follows: TGTGCCACCAGTGGGCAGGGGAACACTGAAGCTTTCTTT.